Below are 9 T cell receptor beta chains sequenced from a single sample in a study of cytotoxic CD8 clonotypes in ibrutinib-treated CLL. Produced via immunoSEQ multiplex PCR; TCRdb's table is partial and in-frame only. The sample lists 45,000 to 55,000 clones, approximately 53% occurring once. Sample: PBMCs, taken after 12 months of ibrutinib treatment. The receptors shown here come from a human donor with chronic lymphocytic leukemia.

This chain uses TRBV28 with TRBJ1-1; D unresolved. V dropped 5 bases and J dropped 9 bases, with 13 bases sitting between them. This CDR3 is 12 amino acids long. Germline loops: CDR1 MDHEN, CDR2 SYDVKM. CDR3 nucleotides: TGTGCCAGCAGTCTTACTCCGCACCAAGCTTTCTTT. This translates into CASSLTPHQAFF.

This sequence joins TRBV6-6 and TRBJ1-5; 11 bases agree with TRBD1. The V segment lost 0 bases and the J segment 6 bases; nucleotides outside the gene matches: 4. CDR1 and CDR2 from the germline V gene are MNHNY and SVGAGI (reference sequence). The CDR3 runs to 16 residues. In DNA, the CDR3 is TGTGCCAGCAGTTACTCAGGGACAGGGGGAGTTCAGCCCCAGCATTTT. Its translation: CASSYSGTGGVQPQHF.

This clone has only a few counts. DNA of the CDR3: TGCAGCGTTGGAGAGGGTAACTATGGCTACACCTTC. Translating gives CSVGEGNYGYTF. The chain recombines TRBV29-1 with TRBJ1-2, with D uncertain. Germline values: CDR1 SQVTM, CDR2 ANQGSEA. Trimming stripped 4 bases from V and 1 base from J, with 7 bases between. CDR3 size: 12 residues.

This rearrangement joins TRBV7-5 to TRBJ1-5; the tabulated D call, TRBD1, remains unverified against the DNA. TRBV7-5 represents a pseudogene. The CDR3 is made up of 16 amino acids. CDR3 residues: CARTPPWIIQDQPQHF. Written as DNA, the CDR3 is TGTGCCAGAACCCCACCCTGGATTATACAGGATCAGCCCCAGCATTTT.

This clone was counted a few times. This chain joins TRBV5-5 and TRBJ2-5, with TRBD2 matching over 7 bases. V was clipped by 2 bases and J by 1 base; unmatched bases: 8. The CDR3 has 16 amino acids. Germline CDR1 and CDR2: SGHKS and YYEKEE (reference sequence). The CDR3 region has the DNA TGTGCCAGCAGCTTATCAGCGGGAAGCTCCCAAGAGACCCAGTACTTC. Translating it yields CASSLSAGSSQETQYF.

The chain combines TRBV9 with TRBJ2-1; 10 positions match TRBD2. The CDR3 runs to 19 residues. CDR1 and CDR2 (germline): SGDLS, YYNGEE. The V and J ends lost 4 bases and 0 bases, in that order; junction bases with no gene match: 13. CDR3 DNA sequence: TGTGCCAGCAGCACCCAGCCGGGGGCTAGCGGGAGCTCCTACAATGAGCAGTTCTTC. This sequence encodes CASSTQPGASGSSYNEQFF.

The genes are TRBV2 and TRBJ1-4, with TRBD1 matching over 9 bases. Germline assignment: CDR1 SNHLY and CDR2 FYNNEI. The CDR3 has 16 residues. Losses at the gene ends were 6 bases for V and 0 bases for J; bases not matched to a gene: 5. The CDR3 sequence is CASSQDRGTTNEKLFF. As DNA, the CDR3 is TGTGCCAGCAGCCAGGACAGGGGTACAACTAATGAAAAACTGTTTTTT.

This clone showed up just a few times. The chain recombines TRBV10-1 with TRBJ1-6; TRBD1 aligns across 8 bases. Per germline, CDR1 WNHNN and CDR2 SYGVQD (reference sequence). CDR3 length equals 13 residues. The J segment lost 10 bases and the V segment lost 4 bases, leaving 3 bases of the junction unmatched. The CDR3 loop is CASSGTGSSPLHF. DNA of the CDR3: TGCGCCAGCAGTGGGACAGGGTCCTCACCCCTCCACTTT.

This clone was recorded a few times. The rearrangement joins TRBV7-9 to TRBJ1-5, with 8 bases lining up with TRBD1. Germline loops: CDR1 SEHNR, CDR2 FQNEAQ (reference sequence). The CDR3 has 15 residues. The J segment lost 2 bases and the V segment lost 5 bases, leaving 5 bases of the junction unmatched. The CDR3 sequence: CASSTEGQGNQPQHF. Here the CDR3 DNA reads TGTGCCAGCAGCACCGAGGGACAGGGCAATCAGCCCCAGCATTTT.